This TCR beta chain was identified in a study of blood T cell repertoires in COVID-19. In the study overall: Italy, Spain and the United States were the sources of the convalescent and acute COVID-19 samples. Nucleic acid was either cDNA or gDNA, and it came from T cells, B-cell-depleted T cells, or PBMCs.

In the original workflow: Amplification of reference gene primers provided the estimated nucleated cell counts. Libraries were prepared by immunoSEQ multiplex PCR; TCRdb keeps only in-frame clonotypes and omits some of them. The V and J calls and clone size are taken from that table; D and trimming were inferred from the DNA. This sample carries roughly 300,000 clones, 87% of them seen once, and the ten largest clones take approximately 7.8%. The source material was peripheral blood. The receptor was isolated from a woman aged 45-65 years who had recovered from COVID-19.

The CDR3 DNA reads as TGTGCCAGCAGCTTGGATCGGTCTAGCGGGGGTGGGGTGCGCAATGAGCAGTTCTTC. As protein: CASSLDRSSGGGVRNEQFF. The V call is TRBV5-4, the J call TRBJ2-1, with 10 bases that match TRBD2. Per the germline V gene, CDR1 is SGHNT and CDR2 is YYREEE (reference sequence). The CDR3 totals 19 residues. The V and J ends lost 0 bases and 6 bases, in that order; junction bases with no gene match: 15.